Each of the 18 T cell receptor beta chains below was sequenced from the same sample in a study of shared T cell receptors in the human thymus. Sequenced by immunoSEQ multiplex PCR; TCRdb stores in-frame clones only, minus some. The data contain 720,000 or so clones, 80% to 90% of them seen just once; the ten biggest clones take up 0.0095% to 0.011%. The same sample was also used in a study of human thymus T cells.

Sequencing was carried out using thymocytes. These TCRs come from a girl in the first two years of life with a congenital heart defect.

The chain is built from TRBV2 and TRBJ1-2; D is ambiguous. Germline V gene sequence: CDR1 SNHLY, CDR2 FYNNEI. V was trimmed by 6 bases and J by 4 bases, leaving 15 bases between them. The CDR3 is 14 amino acids. CDR3 in amino acids: CASSSREARYGYTF. The CDR3 DNA sequence: TGTGCCAGCAGCTCGCGTGAGGCCCGCTATGGCTACACCTTC.

V is TRBV5-1 and J is TRBJ2-1; D is undetermined. This CDR3 region has 11 residues. CDR1 and CDR2 from the germline V gene are SGHRS and YFSETQ. The V gene lost 3 bases and the J gene lost 8 bases, with 6 bases spanning the gap. CDR3 DNA: TGCGCCAGCAGCTCAACGGATGAGCAGTTCTTC. Translating it yields CASSSTDEQFF.

This chain joins TRBV7-6 and TRBJ2-1, with D possibly being TRBD1 (5 bases). Trimming shortened V by 5 bases and J by 7 bases, and 15 bases separated the two germline ends. The CDR3 is made up of 14 amino acids. Germline assignment: CDR1 SGHVS and CDR2 FNYEAQ. Here the CDR3 reads CASSRTQGWNEQFF. The CDR3 bases are TGTGCCAGCAGCAGAACCCAGGGCTGGAATGAGCAGTTCTTC.

This sequence joins TRBV6-5 and TRBJ1-2, with D perhaps matching TRBD1 (5 bases). The V and J ends lost 7 bases and 3 bases respectively, with 15 bases between them. The length of the CDR3 is 14 residues. Germline V gives CDR1 MNHEY, CDR2 SVGAGI. DNA for the CDR3: TGTGCCAGCACCAAGGGGACTGGTTACTATGGCTACACCTTC. Its translation is CASTKGTGYYGYTF.

The chain couples TRBV7-9 to TRBJ1-2, with a tentative D call TRBD1 (5 bases). CDR1 and CDR2 from the germline V gene are SEHNR and FQNEAQ (reference sequence). V shed 4 bases and J shed 3 bases, with 21 bases lying between them. CDR3 size: 17 residues. CDR3 coding DNA: TGTGCCAGCAGCTCGCCCCGGGACTCAACCAGACACTATGGCTACACCTTC. Translation gives CASSSPRDSTRHYGYTF.

The V gene is TRBV19, the J gene TRBJ1-1; 7 bases line up with TRBD1. The CDR3 runs to 12 residues. V shed 2 bases, J shed 7 bases, and the junction held 1 base outside the gene matches. Germline V gene sequence: CDR1 LNHDA, CDR2 SQIVND (reference sequence). CDR3 sequence reads: CASSIRDSEAFF. The CDR3 DNA reads TGTGCCAGTAGTATAAGGGACAGTGAAGCTTTCTTT.

The rearrangement links TRBV25-1 to TRBJ1-2; 7 nucleotides agree with TRBD1. In germline, CDR1 is MGHDK, CDR2 SYGVNS. The CDR3 extends over 15 amino acids. J gave up 4 bases and V 0 bases, and 5 bases lay outside the gene matches. CDR3 in amino acids: CASSEYRGQSYGYTF. CDR3 coding DNA: TGTGCCAGCAGTGAATATAGGGGGCAAAGCTATGGCTACACCTTC.

The CDR3 protein is CASSAEVFYGYTF. CDR3 coding DNA: TGTGCCAGCAGCGCGGAAGTTTTCTATGGCTACACCTTC. The chain employs TRBV5-4 and TRBJ1-2; D unclear. Deletions cut 4 bases from V and 4 bases from J, with 11 bases between. The CDR3 spans 13 residues. The germline CDR1 and CDR2 sequences are SGHNT and YYREEE (reference sequence).

The rearrangement joins TRBV4-3 to TRBJ1-1; a weak D match, TRBD1 (5 bases). CDR1 and CDR2 from the germline V gene are LGHNA and YSLEER. There are 18 residues in the CDR3. The V gene lost 3 bases and the J gene lost 4 bases, with 24 bases spanning the gap. The CDR3 bases are TGCGCCAGCAGCCAGATCAAAATTGACGGGCGGAGGGGCACTGAAGCTTTCTTT. It translates to CASSQIKIDGRRGTEAFF.

The chain employs TRBV5-4 and TRBJ1-2; D unresolved. There are 12 residues in the CDR3. Germline values: CDR1 SGHNT, CDR2 YYREEE (reference sequence). V was trimmed by 2 bases and J by 6 bases, leaving 8 bases between them. This CDR3 reads CASSLSADGYTF. The CDR3 DNA follows: TGTGCCAGCAGCTTATCTGCAGATGGCTACACCTTC.

The V gene is TRBV21-1, the J gene TRBJ2-5; the D segment call TRBD1 is taken from the table without a DNA check. TRBV21-1 is marked as a pseudogene. CDR3 length equals 14 residues. CDR3 bases: TGTGCCAGCCTCATTACGGACAGGGGCGAGACCCAGTACTTC. Translating gives CASLITDRGETQYF.

The sample holds one count of this clone. The chain's CDR3 is CASSLLQGRGSYNSPLHF. DNA for the CDR3: TGTGCCAGCAGTTTATTACAGGGAAGGGGCTCCTATAATTCACCCCTCCACTTT. The chain couples TRBV28 to TRBJ1-6, with D possibly being TRBD1 (6 bases). V was clipped by 1 base and J by 0 bases, with 13 bases between them. The CDR3 totals 18 residues. Looked up from germline, CDR1 is MDHEN and CDR2 is SYDVKM.

V and J are TRBV7-9 and TRBJ2-2; 8 bases fit TRBD1. Germline V gene data show CDR1 as SEHNR and CDR2 as FQNEAQ (reference sequence). Trimming removed 8 bases from V and 3 bases from J; junction bases left unmatched: 8. CDR3 size: 15 residues. This chain's CDR3 is CASALGQGDTGELFF. The CDR3 bases are TGTGCCAGCGCCCTCGGACAGGGCGACACCGGGGAGCTGTTTTTT.

This chain connects TRBV7-2 to TRBJ2-1, with 11 bases matching TRBD2. Germline CDR1 is SGHTA and CDR2 is FQGNSA. The CDR3 covers 19 residues. V was pared by 3 bases and J by 1 base, with 11 bases of the junction left unmatched. CDR3 in DNA: TGTGCCAGCAGCTTGCCGACTAGCGGGGAACCAAAATCCTACAATGAGCAGTTCTTC. Translated, it gives CASSLPTSGEPKSYNEQFF.

V is TRBV28 and J is TRBJ2-7; 8 bases are a match to TRBD2. The CDR3 runs to 15 residues. V dropped 5 bases and J dropped 0; count of bases not matched to a gene: 6. CDR1 and CDR2 (germline): MDHEN, SYDVKM. CDR3 region: CASSPTGGGSYEQYF. The CDR3 DNA follows: TGTGCCAGCAGTCCCACCGGGGGGGGCTCCTACGAGCAGTACTTC. Based on the CDR3 plus reference TRBV28 and TRBJ2-7, the full variable domain is DVKVTQSSRYLVKRTGEKVFLECVQDMDHENMFWYRQDPGLGLRLIYFSYDVKMKEKGDIPEGYSVSREKKERFSLILESASTNQTSMYLCASSPTGGGSYEQYFGPGTRLTVT.

The chain links TRBV5-4 to TRBJ1-2; maybe TRBD1 (6 bases). CDR1 and CDR2 from the germline V gene are SGHNT and YYREEE (reference sequence). The CDR3 totals 15 residues. Trimming removed 4 bases from V and 8 bases from J, with 21 bases in between. The CDR3 coding sequence is TGTGCCAGCAGCAAATCGGGACAAGCCTTCGGAGGCTACACCTTC. It specifies CASSKSGQAFGGYTF.

V is TRBV7-9 and J is TRBJ2-7, with D possibly being TRBD2 (6 bases). V was cut by 5 bases and J by 4 bases, with 18 bases left in between. This CDR3 contains 15 residues. Germline loops: CDR1 SEHNR, CDR2 FQNEAQ (reference sequence). Here the CDR3 DNA reads TGTGCCAGCAGCCTCGCCGGGAGTGAGGCTTACGAGCAGTACTTC. Translation gives CASSLAGSEAYEQYF. The whole variable domain, filled in from reference TRBV7-9 and TRBJ2-7, reads DTGVSQNPRHKITKRGQNVTFRCDPISEHNRLYWYRQTLGQGPEFLTYFQNEAQLEKSRLLSDRFSAERPKGSFSTLEIQRTEQGDSAMYLCASSLAGSEAYEQYFGPGTRLTVT.

The chain recombines TRBV5-8 with TRBJ2-2; TRBD2 matches at 10 bases. The germline V gene has CDR1 SGHTS and CDR2 YDEGEE. The CDR3 is 16 residues long. J was trimmed by 1 base and V by 0 bases; bases with no gene match: 0. CDR3 region: CASSLERGGNTGELFF. DNA of the CDR3: TGTGCCAGCAGCTTGGAGCGGGGGGGGAACACCGGGGAGCTGTTTTTT.